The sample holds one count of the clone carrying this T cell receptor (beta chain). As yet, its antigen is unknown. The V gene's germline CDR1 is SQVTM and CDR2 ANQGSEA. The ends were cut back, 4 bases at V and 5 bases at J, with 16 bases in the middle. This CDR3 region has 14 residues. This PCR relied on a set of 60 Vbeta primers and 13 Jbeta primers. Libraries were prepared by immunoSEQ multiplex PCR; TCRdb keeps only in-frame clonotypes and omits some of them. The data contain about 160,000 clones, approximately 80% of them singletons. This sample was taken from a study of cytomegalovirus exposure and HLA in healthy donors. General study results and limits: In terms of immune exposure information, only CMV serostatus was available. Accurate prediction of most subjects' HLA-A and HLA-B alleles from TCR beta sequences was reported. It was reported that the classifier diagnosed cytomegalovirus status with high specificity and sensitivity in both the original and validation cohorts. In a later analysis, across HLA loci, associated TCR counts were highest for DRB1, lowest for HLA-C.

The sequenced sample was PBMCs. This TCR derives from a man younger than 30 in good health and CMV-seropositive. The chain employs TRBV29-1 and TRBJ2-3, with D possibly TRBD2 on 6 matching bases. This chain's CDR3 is CSVAASGGKDTQYF. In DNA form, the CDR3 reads TGCAGCGTTGCTGCTAGTGGCGGGAAAGATACGCAGTATTTT.